These 13 T cell receptor beta chains originate from one sample sequenced in a study of read filtering for tumor transcriptome and immune sequencing. Molecular barcoded adaptors covering alpha/delta and beta/gamma chains were used on approximately 400 ng RNA. TCRdb independently ran MiXCR on the reads; one entry per CDR3 protein. Found here are tens of thousands of distinct CDR3 sequences, 13% to 15% of them singletons; the top ten hold 5.5% to 7%. Sequencing was done on a sample of a population of CD138-negative cells sorted from bone marrow. The receptors here all came from a donor at least 40 years old with multiple myeloma.

The sample holds many counts of this clonotype. The chain uses TRBV7-2 and TRBJ1-1; unclear D gene. The length of the CDR3 is 13 residues. The germline V gene has CDR1 SGHTA and CDR2 FQGNSA. V lost 5 bases and J 6 bases, leaving 13 bases between the germline ends. Here the CDR3 DNA reads TGTGCCAGCAGCCCCACTGGCAGCCCTGAAGCTTTCTTT. Translation gives CASSPTGSPEAFF.

There are many counts of this clonotype. The V gene is TRBV5-1, the J gene TRBJ2-5; TRBD1 matches 11 bases. Germline lookup yields CDR1 SGHRS and CDR2 YFSETQ. V lost 4 bases, J lost 5 bases, and 4 bases stayed unmatched. This CDR3 comprises 14 residues. As DNA, the CDR3 is TGCGCCAGCAGCCGGGACAGGGGGGACGAGACCCAGTACTTC. This encodes CASSRDRGDETQYF.

This clonotype was counted at least ten times. V usage is TRBV28 and J usage is TRBJ2-1, with TRBD2 matching over 14 bases. Trimming removed 7 bases from V and 9 bases from J; junction bases left unmatched: 8. The CDR3 contains 15 residues. The germline V gene encodes CDR1 MDHEN and CDR2 SYDVKM. DNA for the CDR3: TGTGCCAGCAAGCCGGGACTAGCGGGAGAGGGTGAGCAGTTCTTC. It yields the protein CASKPGLAGEGEQFF.

This clonotype appeared many times. The rearrangement links TRBV20-1 to TRBJ1-1; D remains unclear. Germline V gene lookup returns CDR1 DFQATT and CDR2 SNEGSKA (reference sequence). Trimming removed 3 bases from V and 1 base from J, with 9 bases in between. The CDR3 sequence is 13 residues long. The CDR3, as DNA: TGCAGTGCTAGCTGGCAGCCGAACACTGAAGCTTTCTTT. This translates into CSASWQPNTEAFF.

This clonotype is medium-sized. The chain carries TRBV11-1 and TRBJ1-1; 7 bases agree with TRBD1. V shed 5 bases, J shed 2 bases, and the junction held 5 bases outside the gene matches. The germline V gene encodes CDR1 SGHAT and CDR2 FQDESV (reference sequence). This CDR3 is built from 14 residues. The CDR3 DNA reads TGTGCCAGCAGCCAGGGGGACAGCAACACTGAAGCTTTCTTT. It is translated as CASSQGDSNTEAFF.

The V gene is TRBV12-3 or TRBV12-4, the J gene TRBJ2-7, with TRBD2 as a possible D gene (5 bases). V was cut by 5 bases and J by 2 bases, with 16 bases left in between. CDR3 size: 15 residues. The CDR3 region has the DNA TGTGCCAGCAGTCCCTTGGCGGCGACTACCTACGAGCAGTACTTC. It codes for CASSPLAATTYEQYF.

This clonotype appeared many times. This chain uses TRBV28 with TRBJ2-1, with TRBD1 matching over 8 bases. The germline gives CDR1 MDHEN, CDR2 SYDVKM. V was clipped by 2 bases and J by 6 bases; unmatched bases: 6. This CDR3 region has 15 residues. The CDR3 DNA reads as TGTGCCAGCAGTTTAAGGACAGGGTTCACCAATGAGCAGTTCTTC. This gives the protein CASSLRTGFTNEQFF.

This clonotype was observed at least ten times. The chain employs TRBV5-1 and TRBJ1-3, with TRBD1 matching 7 bases. The trim removed 3 bases at V and 0 bases at J, leaving 3 bases unmatched. Looked up from germline, CDR1 is SGHRS and CDR2 is YFSETQ. The CDR3 length is 15 residues. The CDR3 loop reads CASSWTGYSGNTIYF. CDR3 in DNA: TGCGCCAGCAGCTGGACAGGCTACTCTGGAAACACCATATATTTT.

This clonotype was observed many times. J is TRBJ2-4 and V is TRBV7-9; either TRBD1 or TRBD2 may supply D (5 bases each). This CDR3 is built from 14 residues. Per the germline V gene, CDR1 is SEHNR and CDR2 is FQNEAQ (reference sequence). Trimming took off 10 bases at V and 8 bases at J, with 21 bases between the two ends. In DNA, the CDR3 is TGTGCCATCCCGAATCGGGCAGTGGGGGACATTCAGTACTTC. It encodes CAIPNRAVGDIQYF.

There are many counts of this clonotype. This may be a read error: a much more frequent sequence differs by one nucleotide. This chain connects TRBV11-2 to TRBJ2-1; TRBD1 aligns across 11 bases. CDR3 length: 14 residues. Germline V gene sequence: CDR1 SGHAT, CDR2 FQNNGV. CDR3 amino acids: CASSRDRGNNGQFF. The CDR3 nucleotides read TGTGCCAGCAGTCGGGACAGGGGGAACAATGGGCAGTTCTTC.

This clonotype came up many times. J is TRBJ1-1 and V is TRBV6-2 or TRBV6-3; D is uncertain. The CDR3 covers 12 residues. CDR1 and CDR2 (germline): MNHEY, SVGEGT. Trimming removed 10 bases at V and 5 bases at J, with 14 bases between. The CDR3 loop reads CAIEGLGTEAFF. The CDR3 bases are TGTGCCATCGAGGGCCTGGGAACTGAAGCTTTCTTT.

This clonotype was detected ten times or more. DNA of the CDR3: TGCAGCGTTGAAGGTCTTCAGCGAGAGACCCAGTACTTC. This gives the protein CSVEGLQRETQYF. V is TRBV29-1 and J is TRBJ2-5; D remains ambiguous. There are 13 residues in the CDR3. The germline V and J ends were trimmed by 1 base and 4 bases, with 10 bases remaining between them. Germline V gene data show CDR1 as SQVTM and CDR2 as ANQGSEA.

This clonotype appeared many times. The V gene is TRBV7-8, the J gene TRBJ2-3, with D uncertain. The CDR3 spans 15 residues. CDR1 is SGHVS and CDR2 is FQNEAQ in the germline V gene. Trimming removed 1 base from V and 5 bases from J, with 13 bases in between. CDR3: CASSLGISRLDTQYF. The CDR3 DNA reads as TGTGCCAGCAGCTTAGGAATAAGTCGTCTAGATACGCAGTATTTT.